A single sample gave rise to the 7 T cell receptor beta chains below, sequenced in a study of blood T cell repertoires in COVID-19. Clones were read by immunoSEQ multiplex PCR, and TCRdb kept only the in-frame ones, dropping some. Of around 270,000 clones in the sample, 80% to 85% were seen once. What was sequenced was peripheral blood. Receptors were obtained from a woman in her forties who had recovered from COVID-19.

The gene calls are TRBV7-2 and TRBJ1-3; 9 positions agree with TRBD1. Germline values: CDR1 SGHTA, CDR2 FQGNSA. V lost 1 base, J lost 9 bases, and 1 base stayed unmatched. This CDR3 comprises 13 residues. Here the CDR3 DNA reads TGTGCCAGCAGCTTAGAACAGGGGGCCACCATATATTTT. Translated: CASSLEQGATIYF.

The sample holds one count of this clone. J is TRBJ2-2 and V is TRBV9; D remains ambiguous. Germline V gene data show CDR1 as SGDLS and CDR2 as YYNGEE. V was trimmed by 2 bases and J by 0 bases, leaving 8 bases between them. The CDR3 is made up of 15 amino acids. The CDR3 protein is CASSVRSSNTGELFF. CDR3 sequence (DNA): TGTGCCAGCAGCGTCAGGTCCTCGAACACCGGGGAGCTGTTTTTT.

The chain uses TRBV4-1 and TRBJ1-4, with unresolved D. This CDR3 has 15 residues. Trimming stripped 2 bases from V and 4 bases from J, with 11 bases between. The germline CDR1 and CDR2 sequences are MGHRA and YSYEKL. The CDR3 is CASSQPTEDNEKLFF. The CDR3 nucleotides are TGCGCCAGCAGCCAACCGACCGAGGATAATGAAAAACTGTTTTTT.

The chain recombines TRBV6-5 with TRBJ1-5; no clear D. This CDR3 has 13 residues. Germline V gene sequence: CDR1 MNHEY, CDR2 SVGAGI. The V end was cut by 5 bases, the J end by 6 bases, with 11 bases between. The CDR3 nucleotides are TGTGCCAGCAGTCGGACTGGGTTTCAGCCCCAGCATTTT. This gives the protein CASSRTGFQPQHF.

This clone was detected once. The chain carries TRBV3-1 (or the pseudogene TRBV3-2) and TRBJ1-6; D uncertain. Germline V lookup: CDR1 LGHDT, CDR2 YNNKEL (reference sequence). Trimming cost V 5 bases and J 7 bases, with 12 bases left between them. CDR3 length: 14 amino acids. The CDR3 is CASSDSGLNSPLHF. In nucleotides, the CDR3 is TGTGCCAGCAGCGATTCAGGACTCAATTCACCCCTCCACTTT.

This sequence joins TRBV19 and TRBJ2-4; TRBD1 agrees at 7 bases. The CDR3 has 15 residues. CDR1 is LNHDA, CDR2 SQIVND, per germline (reference sequence). Trimming took 5 bases from V and 2 from J; bases not matched to a gene: 6. The CDR3 bases are TGTGCCAGTAGTTGGGACAGCCTAACCAAAAACATTCAGTACTTC. Its protein is CASSWDSLTKNIQYF.

V usage is TRBV5-1 and J usage is TRBJ1-2, with 11 bases that match TRBD1. The CDR3 spans 15 residues. In germline, CDR1 is SGHRS, CDR2 YFSETQ. Unmatched junction bases numbered 9, after V lost 4 bases and J lost 7 bases. CDR3 region: CASSSGQGANGGYTF. The CDR3 DNA reads TGCGCCAGCAGCAGCGGACAGGGGGCTAATGGTGGCTACACCTTC.